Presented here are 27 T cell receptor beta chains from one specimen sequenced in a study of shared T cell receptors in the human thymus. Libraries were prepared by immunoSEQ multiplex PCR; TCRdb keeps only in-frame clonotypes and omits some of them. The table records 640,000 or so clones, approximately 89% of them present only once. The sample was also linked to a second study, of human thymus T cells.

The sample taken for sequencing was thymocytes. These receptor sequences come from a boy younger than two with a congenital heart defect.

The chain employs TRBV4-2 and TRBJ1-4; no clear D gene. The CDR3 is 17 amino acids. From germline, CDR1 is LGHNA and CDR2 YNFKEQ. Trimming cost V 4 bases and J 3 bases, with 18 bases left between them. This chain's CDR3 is CASSPSPSVRPNEKLFF. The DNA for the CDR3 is TGTGCCAGCAGCCCTAGCCCTTCAGTACGCCCTAATGAAAAACTGTTTTTT.

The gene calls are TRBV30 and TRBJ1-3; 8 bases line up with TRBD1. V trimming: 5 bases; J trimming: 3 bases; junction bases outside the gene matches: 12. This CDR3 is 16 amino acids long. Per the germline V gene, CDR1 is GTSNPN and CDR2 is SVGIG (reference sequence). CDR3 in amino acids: CAWSGQRTGGGNTIYF. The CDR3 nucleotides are TGTGCCTGGTCGGGACAACGAACAGGGGGTGGAAACACCATATATTTT.

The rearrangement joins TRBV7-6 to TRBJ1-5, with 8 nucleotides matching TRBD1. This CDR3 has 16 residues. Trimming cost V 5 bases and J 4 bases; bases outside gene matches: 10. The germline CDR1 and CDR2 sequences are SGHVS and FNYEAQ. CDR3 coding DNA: TGTGCCAGCAGCCCTATCCCGGGACAGGAAAATCAGCCCCAGCATTTT. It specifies CASSPIPGQENQPQHF.

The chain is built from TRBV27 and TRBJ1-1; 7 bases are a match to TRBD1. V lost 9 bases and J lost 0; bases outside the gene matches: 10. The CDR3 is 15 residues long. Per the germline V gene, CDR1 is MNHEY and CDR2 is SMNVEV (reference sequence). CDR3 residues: CASMTGSAMNTEAFF. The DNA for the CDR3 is TGTGCCAGTATGACAGGGAGTGCGATGAACACTGAAGCTTTCTTT.

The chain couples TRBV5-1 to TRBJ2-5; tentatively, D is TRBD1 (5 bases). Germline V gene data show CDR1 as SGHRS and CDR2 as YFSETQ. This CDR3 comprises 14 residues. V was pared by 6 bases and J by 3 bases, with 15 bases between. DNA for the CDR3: TGCGCCAGCAAGCTCCATCTCAGGGAAGAGACCCAGTACTTC. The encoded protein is CASKLHLREETQYF.

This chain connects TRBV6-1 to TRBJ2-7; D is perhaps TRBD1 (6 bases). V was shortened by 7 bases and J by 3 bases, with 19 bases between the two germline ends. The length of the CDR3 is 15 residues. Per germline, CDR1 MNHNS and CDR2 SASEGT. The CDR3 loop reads CASTLQGMSGYEQYF. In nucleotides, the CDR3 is TGTGCCAGCACCCTTCAGGGGATGTCAGGCTACGAGCAGTACTTC.

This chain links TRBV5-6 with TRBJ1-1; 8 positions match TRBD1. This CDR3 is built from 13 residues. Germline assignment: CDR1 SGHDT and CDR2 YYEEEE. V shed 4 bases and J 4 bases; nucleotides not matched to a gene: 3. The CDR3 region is CASSTDRVTEAFF. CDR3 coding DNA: TGTGCCAGCAGCACGGACAGGGTCACTGAAGCTTTCTTT.

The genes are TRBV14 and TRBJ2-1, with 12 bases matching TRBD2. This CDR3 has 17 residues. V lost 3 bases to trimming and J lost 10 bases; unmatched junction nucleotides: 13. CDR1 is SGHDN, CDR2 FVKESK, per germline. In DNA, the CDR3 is TGTGCCAGCAGCCAGTTCAGACTAGCGGGGGATCCGTTCGAGCAGTTCTTC. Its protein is CASSQFRLAGDPFEQFF.

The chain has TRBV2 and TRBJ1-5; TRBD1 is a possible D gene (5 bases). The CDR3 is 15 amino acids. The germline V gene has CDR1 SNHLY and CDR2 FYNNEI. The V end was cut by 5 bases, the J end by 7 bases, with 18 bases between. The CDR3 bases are TGTGCCAGCAGTAGAGCCCGGGGGACGGGGCAGCCCCAGCATTTT. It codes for CASSRARGTGQPQHF.

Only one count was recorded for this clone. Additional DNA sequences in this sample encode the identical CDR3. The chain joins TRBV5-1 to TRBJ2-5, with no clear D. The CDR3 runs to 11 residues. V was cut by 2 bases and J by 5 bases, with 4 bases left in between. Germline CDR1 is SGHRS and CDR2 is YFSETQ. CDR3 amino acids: CASSFSETQYF. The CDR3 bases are TGCGCCAGCAGCTTTTCGGAGACCCAGTACTTC.

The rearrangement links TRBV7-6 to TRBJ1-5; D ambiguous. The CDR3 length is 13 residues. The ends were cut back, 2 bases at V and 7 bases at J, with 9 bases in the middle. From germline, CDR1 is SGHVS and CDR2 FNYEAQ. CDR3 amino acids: CASSLRSRQPQHF. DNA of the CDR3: TGTGCCAGCAGCTTAAGGTCGAGGCAGCCCCAGCATTTT.

In DNA, the CDR3 is TGTGCTAGTGGTTTGGTTAGAAGTGACAGGACGAATCAGCCCCAGCATTTT. Translation: CASGLVRSDRTNQPQHF. This chain links TRBV12-5 with TRBJ1-5; weak D call: TRBD1 (6 bases). CDR1 and CDR2 (germline): LGHNT, FRNRAP. Trimming left V 0 bases short and J 4 bases short, with 16 bases between. The CDR3 spans 17 residues.

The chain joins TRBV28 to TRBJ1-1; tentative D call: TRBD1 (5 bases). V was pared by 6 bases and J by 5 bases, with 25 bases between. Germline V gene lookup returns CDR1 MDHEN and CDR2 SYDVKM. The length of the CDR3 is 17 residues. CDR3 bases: TGTGCCAGCAGATCCGCCACCTCGGTTAGGGGAGGGACTGAAGCTTTCTTT. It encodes CASRSATSVRGGTEAFF.

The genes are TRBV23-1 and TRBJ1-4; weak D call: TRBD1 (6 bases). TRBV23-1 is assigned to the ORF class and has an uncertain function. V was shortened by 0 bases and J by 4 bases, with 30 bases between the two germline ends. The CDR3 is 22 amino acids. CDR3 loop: CASSQSIGQGPDSSNRNEKLFF. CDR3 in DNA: TGCGCCAGCAGTCAATCGATCGGGCAGGGGCCAGATTCGTCAAACCGTAATGAAAAACTGTTTTTT.

The CDR3 nucleotides are TGTGCCAGCAGTTACTCTAGGGGCCCAGAACCTTTCTTT. Protein sequence: CASSYSRGPEPFF. V and J are TRBV6-5 and TRBJ1-1; D might be TRBD1 (5 bases). The CDR3 contains 13 residues. V was clipped by 0 bases and J by 12 bases, with 14 bases between them. Germline CDR1 is MNHEY and CDR2 is SVGAGI.

The CDR3 DNA sequence: TGTGCCAGCAGCTCCGGGACTAGCGGGACCACCGGGGAGCTGTTTTTT. Its protein is CASSSGTSGTTGELFF. V gene TRBV5-4 combines with J gene TRBJ2-2; the match to TRBD2 covers 13 bases. Trimming cost V 3 bases and J 4 bases; bases outside gene matches: 3. CDR1 is SGHNT and CDR2 is YYREEE in the germline V gene (reference sequence). This CDR3 is built from 16 residues.

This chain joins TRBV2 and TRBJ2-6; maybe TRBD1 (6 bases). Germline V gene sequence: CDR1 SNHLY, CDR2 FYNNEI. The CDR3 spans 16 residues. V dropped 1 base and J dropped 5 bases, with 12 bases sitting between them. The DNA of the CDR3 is TGTGCCAGCAGTGAAGATAACAGGGAGAGGGCCAACGTCCTGACTTTC. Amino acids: CASSEDNRERANVLTF.

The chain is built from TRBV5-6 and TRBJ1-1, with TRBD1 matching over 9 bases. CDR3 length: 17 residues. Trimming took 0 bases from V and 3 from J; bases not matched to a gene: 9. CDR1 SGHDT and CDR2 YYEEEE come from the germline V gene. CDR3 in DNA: TGTGCCAGCAGCTTGGGCCTGAGGGACAGGGCTTACACTGAAGCTTTCTTT. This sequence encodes CASSLGLRDRAYTEAFF.

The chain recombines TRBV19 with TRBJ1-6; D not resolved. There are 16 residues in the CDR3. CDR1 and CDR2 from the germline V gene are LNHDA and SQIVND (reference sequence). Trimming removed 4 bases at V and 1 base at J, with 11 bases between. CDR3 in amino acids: CASSSFRRSYNSPLHF. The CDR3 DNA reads TGTGCCAGTAGTAGCTTCAGGAGGTCCTATAATTCACCCCTCCACTTT.

CDR3 region: CAWSVRGSGSRNEQFF. The CDR3 bases are TGTGCCTGGAGTGTTCGGGGGAGCGGGAGCCGCAATGAGCAGTTCTTC. The chain recombines TRBV30 with TRBJ2-1, with 8 bases that match TRBD2. Germline CDR1 and CDR2: GTSNPN and SVGIG (reference sequence). V trimming: 0 bases; J trimming: 6 bases; junction bases outside the gene matches: 10. The CDR3 runs to 16 residues.

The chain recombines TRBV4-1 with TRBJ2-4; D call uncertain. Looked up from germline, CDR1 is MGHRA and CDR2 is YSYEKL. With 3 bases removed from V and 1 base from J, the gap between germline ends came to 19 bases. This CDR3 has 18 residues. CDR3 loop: CASSQSVGLASAKNIQYF. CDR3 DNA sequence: TGCGCCAGCAGCCAGAGTGTCGGATTAGCTTCGGCCAAAAACATTCAGTACTTC.

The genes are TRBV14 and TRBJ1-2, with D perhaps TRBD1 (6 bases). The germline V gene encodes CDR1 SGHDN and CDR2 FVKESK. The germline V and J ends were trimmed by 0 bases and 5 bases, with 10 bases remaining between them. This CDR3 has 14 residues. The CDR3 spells CASSQDPGQYGYTF. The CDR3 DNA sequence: TGTGCCAGCAGCCAAGATCCCGGACAGTATGGCTACACCTTC. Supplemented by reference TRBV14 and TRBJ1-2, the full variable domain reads EAGVTQFPSHSVIEKGQTVTLRCDPISGHDNLYWYRRVMGKEIKFLLHFVKESKQDESGMPNNRFLAERTGGTYSTLKVQPAELEDSGVYFCASSQDPGQYGYTFGSGTRLTVV.

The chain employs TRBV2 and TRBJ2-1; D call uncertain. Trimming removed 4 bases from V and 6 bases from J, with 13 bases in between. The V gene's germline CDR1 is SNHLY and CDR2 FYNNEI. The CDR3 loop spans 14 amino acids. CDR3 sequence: CASSAGTEINEQFF. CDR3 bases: TGTGCCAGCAGTGCCGGAACAGAGATCAATGAGCAGTTCTTC.

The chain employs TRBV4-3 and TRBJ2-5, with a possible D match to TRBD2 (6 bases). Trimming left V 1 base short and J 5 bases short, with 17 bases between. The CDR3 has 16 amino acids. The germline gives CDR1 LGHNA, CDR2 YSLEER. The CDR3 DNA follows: TGCGCCAGCAGCCAAGGTCGTCACCGGCTAGCGGAGACCCAGTACTTC. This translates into CASSQGRHRLAETQYF.

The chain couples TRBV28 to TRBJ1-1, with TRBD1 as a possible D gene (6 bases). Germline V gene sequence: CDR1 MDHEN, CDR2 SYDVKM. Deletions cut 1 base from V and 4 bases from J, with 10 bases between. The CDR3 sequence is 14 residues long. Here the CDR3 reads CASSLFTGPTEAFF. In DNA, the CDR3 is TGTGCCAGCAGTTTATTCACAGGGCCCACTGAAGCTTTCTTT.

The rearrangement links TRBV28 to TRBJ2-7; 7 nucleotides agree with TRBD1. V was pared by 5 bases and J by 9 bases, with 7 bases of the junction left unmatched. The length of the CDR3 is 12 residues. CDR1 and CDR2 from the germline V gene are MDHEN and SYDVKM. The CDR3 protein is CASSLDRDRQYF. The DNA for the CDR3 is TGTGCCAGCAGTCTCGACCGGGACAGGCAGTACTTC. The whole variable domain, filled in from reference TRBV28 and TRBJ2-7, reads DVKVTQSSRYLVKRTGEKVFLECVQDMDHENMFWYRQDPGLGLRLIYFSYDVKMKEKGDIPEGYSVSREKKERFSLILESASTNQTSMYLCASSLDRDRQYFGPGTRLTVT.

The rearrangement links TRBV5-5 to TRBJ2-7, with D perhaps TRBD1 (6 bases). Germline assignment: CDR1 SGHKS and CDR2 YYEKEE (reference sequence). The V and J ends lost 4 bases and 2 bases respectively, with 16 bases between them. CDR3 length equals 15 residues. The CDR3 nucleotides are TGTGCCAGCAGCGCCAGGGGTGACAGACCCTACGAGCAGTACTTC. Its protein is CASSARGDRPYEQYF.